This passage covers 20 T cell receptor beta chains from one sample sequenced in a study of blood T cell repertoires in COVID-19. The protocol was immunoSEQ multiplex PCR, while the TCRdb copy is restricted to in-frame clones and leaves out a portion. This table holds 250,000 to 350,000 clones, about four fifths found once. The specimen sequenced was peripheral blood. The receptors were gathered from a woman aged 45 to 65 with acute or convalescent COVID-19.

In this sample, this clone turned up once. The V gene is TRBV5-4, the J gene TRBJ1-6; 7 nucleotides agree with TRBD1. The V and J ends lost 2 bases and 10 bases, in that order; junction bases with no gene match: 6. Per the germline V gene, CDR1 is SGHNT and CDR2 is YYREEE (reference sequence). The CDR3 has 14 residues. The CDR3 sequence is CASSLETGRSPLHF. The CDR3 DNA reads as TGTGCCAGCAGCTTAGAGACAGGGCGCTCACCCCTCCACTTT.

The genes are TRBV27 and TRBJ2-7; 8 positions agree with TRBD1. The CDR3 runs 15 residues. V lost 4 bases and J lost 6; bases outside the gene matches: 11. Per germline, CDR1 MNHEY and CDR2 SMNVEV (reference sequence). In DNA, the CDR3 is TGTGCCAGCAGTTCCGGACAGGGAAGGTGGTTCGAGCAGTACTTC. Its protein is CASSSGQGRWFEQYF.

This chain joins TRBV5-4 and TRBJ2-5; TRBD2 agrees at 7 bases. V was clipped by 4 bases and J by 1 base; unmatched bases: 4. The CDR3 is 14 residues long. Germline CDR1 SGHNT, CDR2 YYREEE (reference sequence). The chain's CDR3 is CASSPGGSQETQYF. As DNA, the CDR3 is TGTGCCAGCAGCCCGGGAGGTAGCCAAGAGACCCAGTACTTC.

This clone has a handful of counts. The chain carries TRBV4-1 and TRBJ1-3; D call uncertain. V was cut by 1 base and J by 5 bases, with 12 bases left in between. The CDR3 extends over 15 amino acids. Germline V gene sequence: CDR1 MGHRA, CDR2 YSYEKL. The CDR3 loop is CASSQVRSGRNTIYF. The DNA for the CDR3 is TGCGCCAGCAGCCAAGTTCGGTCGGGTCGAAACACCATATATTTT.

The chain links TRBV5-6 to TRBJ1-3; 8 nucleotides match TRBD1. J gave up 2 bases and V 4 bases, and 2 bases lay outside the gene matches. In germline, CDR1 is SGHDT, CDR2 YYEEEE. CDR3 length equals 14 residues. The CDR3 protein is CASSATGAGNTIYF. The CDR3 DNA reads TGTGCCAGCAGCGCGACAGGGGCTGGAAACACCATATATTTT.

This clone was detected a few times. The chain carries TRBV7-9 and TRBJ2-7, with D tentatively TRBD1 (5 bases). Germline V gene lookup returns CDR1 SEHNR and CDR2 FQNEAQ (reference sequence). V shed 3 bases and J shed 7 bases, with 13 bases lying between them. The CDR3 loop spans 13 amino acids. The DNA for the CDR3 is TGTGCCAGCAGCTTGGGTCTAGGGGATGAGCAGTACTTC. Translation gives CASSLGLGDEQYF.

The J gene is TRBJ1-5, the V gene TRBV3-1 (or the pseudogene TRBV3-2), with 8 bases lining up with TRBD1. The CDR3 totals 16 residues. Germline V lookup: CDR1 LGHDT, CDR2 YNNKEL (reference sequence). Germline trimming cut 4 bases from V and 6 bases from J; bases unmatched to any gene: 11. CDR3 DNA sequence: TGTGCCAGCAGCCCCAGGGGGCCCGAGCTCGGTCAGCCCCAGCATTTT. This codes for CASSPRGPELGQPQHF.

The count of this clone is one. The rearrangement links TRBV3-1 (or the pseudogene TRBV3-2) to TRBJ1-2; TRBD1 aligns across 9 bases. The CDR3 totals 15 residues. Germline CDR1 LGHDT, CDR2 YNNKEL (reference sequence). V dropped 3 bases and J dropped 10; count of bases not matched to a gene: 12. CDR3 residues: CASSQGDRDLMDYTF. CDR3 bases: TGTGCCAGCAGCCAGGGGGACAGGGACCTTATGGACTACACCTTC.

The chain carries TRBV18 and TRBJ1-1, with D unclear. Looked up from germline, CDR1 is KGHSH and CDR2 is LQKENI. The CDR3 consists of 14 residues. V was clipped by 1 base and J by 10 bases, with 16 bases between them. DNA of the CDR3: TGTGCCAGCTCACCACGGGAGGGCTCGGAAAGAGCTTTCTTT. It specifies CASSPREGSERAFF.

This chain uses TRBV5-1 with TRBJ1-1; no firm D call. CDR3 length: 15 amino acids. Germline CDR1 and CDR2: SGHRS and YFSETQ. V was cut by 0 bases and J by 1 base, with 10 bases left in between. In DNA form, the CDR3 reads TGCGCCAGCAGCTTGGAATCCACAGCGAACACTGAAGCTTTCTTT. This gives the protein CASSLESTANTEAFF.

The gene calls are TRBV11-2 and TRBJ2-7, with unresolved D. The CDR3 contains 15 residues. The germline V and J ends were trimmed by 4 bases and 0 bases, with 13 bases remaining between them. The germline V gene encodes CDR1 SGHAT and CDR2 FQNNGV. The CDR3 DNA sequence: TGTGCCAGCAGCTCCTCGGAGTTACTCTCCTACGAGCAGTACTTC. Translating gives CASSSSELLSYEQYF. Looking up the rest from reference TRBV11-2 and TRBJ2-7 gives the full variable domain: EAGVAQSPRYKIIEKRQSVAFWCNPISGHATLYWYQQILGQGPKLLIQFQNNGVVDDSQLPKDRFSAERLKGVDSTLKIQPAKLEDSAVYLCASSSSELLSYEQYFGPGTRLTVT.

The chain couples TRBV6-2 or TRBV6-3 to TRBJ2-5, with a tentative D call TRBD1 (5 bases). Germline V gene data show CDR1 as MNHEY and CDR2 as SVGEGT. V was trimmed by 4 bases and J by 2 bases, leaving 11 bases between them. The CDR3 is 14 residues long. The CDR3 region is CASSSSTEQETQYF. In nucleotides, the CDR3 is TGTGCCAGCAGTTCCTCGACAGAACAAGAGACCCAGTACTTC.

About this clone: Other nucleotide sequences in the sample specify the same CDR3. This chain connects TRBV5-1 to TRBJ2-3; D is unclear. The CDR3 runs to 14 residues. V lost 0 bases to trimming and J lost 0 bases, with 5 bases between them. Germline V gene data show CDR1 as SGHRS and CDR2 as YFSETQ. CDR3 sequence reads: CASSLDRSTDTQYF. Here the CDR3 DNA reads TGCGCCAGCAGCTTGGACAGAAGCACAGATACGCAGTATTTT.

This clone has just one count. The chain has TRBV2 and TRBJ2-3; D perhaps matches TRBD2 (5 bases). V dropped 6 bases and J dropped 6 bases, with 19 bases sitting between them. Germline-derived CDR1 and CDR2 are SNHLY and FYNNEI. The CDR3 length is 15 residues. This CDR3 reads CASRRSGLPGDTQYF. CDR3 nucleotide sequence: TGTGCCAGCAGACGGAGCGGCCTCCCGGGGGATACGCAGTATTTT. Using reference TRBV2 and TRBJ2-3 for the parts outside the CDR3, the full variable domain is EPEVTQTPSHQVTQMGQEVILRCVPISNHLYFYWYRQILGQKVEFLVSFYNNEISEKSEIFDDQFSVERPDGSNFTLKIRSTKLEDSAMYFCASRRSGLPGDTQYFGPGTRLTVL.

This clone has more than one count but fewer than ten. The chain couples TRBV7-9 to TRBJ2-6; D may be TRBD2 (5 bases). Trimming removed 2 bases at V and 2 bases at J, with 7 bases between. The CDR3 spans 15 residues. Germline CDR1 reads SEHNR; CDR2 reads FQNEAQ (reference sequence). CDR3 DNA: TGTGCCAGCAGCTTACGGGGAACTGGGGCCAACGTCCTGACTTTC. Translated, it gives CASSLRGTGANVLTF. The full variable domain, its missing parts supplied by reference TRBV7-9 and TRBJ2-6, is DTGVSQNPRHKITKRGQNVTFRCDPISEHNRLYWYRQTLGQGPEFLTYFQNEAQLEKSRLLSDRFSAERPKGSFSTLEIQRTEQGDSAMYLCASSLRGTGANVLTFGAGSRLTVL.

About this clone itself: Additional DNA sequences in this sample encode the identical CDR3. The chain couples TRBV18 to TRBJ1-1; D is perhaps TRBD1 (5 bases). The V gene's germline CDR1 is KGHSH and CDR2 LQKENI. V was clipped by 6 bases and J by 1 base, with 9 bases between them. There are 13 residues in the CDR3. This CDR3 reads CASSPTGNTEAFF. CDR3 nucleotide sequence: TGTGCCAGCTCGCCTACAGGGAACACTGAAGCTTTCTTT.

Concerning this clone: Additional DNA sequences in this sample encode the identical CDR3. V gene TRBV19 combines with J gene TRBJ1-1; D unclear. Trimming took 1 base from V and 8 from J, leaving 5 bases between them. The CDR3 has 11 residues. Germline values: CDR1 LNHDA, CDR2 SQIVND (reference sequence). For the CDR3, the DNA is TGTGCCAGTAGTATAGGAGGAGAAGCTTTCTTT. Residues: CASSIGGEAFF.

This clone turned up a few times. The genes are TRBV5-4 and TRBJ1-2; TRBD1 is a possible D gene (5 bases). The germline V gene has CDR1 SGHNT and CDR2 YYREEE (reference sequence). V lost 0 bases, J lost 10 bases, and 16 bases lay in between. This CDR3 has 14 residues. CDR3 in DNA: TGTGCCAGCAGCTTGGACGGGTCCATTGGGGCCTACACCTTC. Encoded protein: CASSLDGSIGAYTF.

The J gene is TRBJ1-5, the V gene TRBV29-1, with 8 bases aligning to TRBD1. Germline V gives CDR1 SQVTM, CDR2 ANQGSEA. This CDR3 spans 14 amino acids. The V and J ends lost 6 bases and 3 bases, in that order; junction bases with no gene match: 7. CDR3 region: CSVSGGRNNQPQHF. CDR3 bases: TGCAGCGTATCAGGGGGCAGAAACAATCAGCCCCAGCATTTT. The complete variable domain, with remaining parts taken from reference TRBV29-1 and TRBJ1-5, reads SAVISQKPSRDICQRGTSLTIQCQVDSQVTMMFWYRQQPGQSLTLIATANQGSEATYESGFVIDKFPISRPNLTFSTLTVSNMSPEDSSIYLCSVSGGRNNQPQHFGDGTRLSIL.

The chain couples TRBV19 to TRBJ2-7, with a weak D call TRBD2 (5 bases). The CDR3 runs to 12 residues. The V gene's germline CDR1 is LNHDA and CDR2 SQIVND (reference sequence). Between the trimmed V and J ends, which lost 8 bases and 6 bases, there was a span of 14 bases. In nucleotides, the CDR3 is TGTGCCAGTGGATTCGGGGTAGGCGAGCAGTACTTC. Protein sequence: CASGFGVGEQYF.